One TCR beta chain is described in this entry. No antigen is known for it. V was clipped by 3 bases and J by 5 bases, with 14 bases between them. The CDR3 has 15 amino acids. In germline, CDR1 is MDHEN, CDR2 SYDVKM. The data were obtained in a study of relationships among human T cell subsets. Regarding the study as a whole: Regulatory and Th2 subsets had few clones over 100 reads, unlike CD8+ cytotoxic cells.

CD4+CD25+ regulatory T cells came from anti-CD25 bead selection of positively selected CD4+ cells. Semiquantitative ARM-PCR amplified T cell receptor alpha and beta CDR3 regions from mRNA. ARM-PCR used tagged nested gene-specific primers, then communal superprimers for exponential amplification. Using its own MiXCR run on the multiplex PCR reads, TCRdb lists one record per CDR3 protein. The sample shows more than 13,000 distinct CDR3 sequences, around 60% of them seen only once. The sequence was obtained from a man aged 40-49 years in good health. Sequenced material: Tregs sorted from blood. This rearrangement joins TRBV28 to TRBJ1-5, with a weak D call TRBD1 (6 bases). The CDR3 sequence: CASSFPDRRDQPQHF. DNA for the CDR3: TGTGCCAGCAGTTTCCCCGACAGGCGCGATCAGCCCCAGCATTTT.